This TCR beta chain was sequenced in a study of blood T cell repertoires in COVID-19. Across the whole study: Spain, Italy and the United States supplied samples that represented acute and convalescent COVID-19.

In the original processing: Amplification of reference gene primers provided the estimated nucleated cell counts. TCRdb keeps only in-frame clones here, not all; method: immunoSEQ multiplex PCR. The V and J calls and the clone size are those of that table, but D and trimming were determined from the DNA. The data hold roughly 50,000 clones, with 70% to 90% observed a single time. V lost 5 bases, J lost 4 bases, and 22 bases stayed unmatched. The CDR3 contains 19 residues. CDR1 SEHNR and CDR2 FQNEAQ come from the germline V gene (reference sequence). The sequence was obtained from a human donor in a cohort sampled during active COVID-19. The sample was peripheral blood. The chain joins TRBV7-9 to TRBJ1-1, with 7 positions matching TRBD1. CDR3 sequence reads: CASSPRGGTGGGSGTEAFF. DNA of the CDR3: TGTGCCAGCAGCCCGAGAGGGGGCACGGGCGGAGGATCGGGCACTGAAGCTTTCTTT.